These 15 T cell receptor beta chains were all obtained from the same sample, sequenced in a study of cytomegalovirus exposure and HLA in healthy donors. Sequencing was performed with immunoSEQ multiplex PCR; in TCRdb, only in-frame clones are kept and a portion is missing. The repertoire includes fewer than 300,000 clones, 88% of them detected once, and about 0.85% sits in the top ten. The sequencing input was PBMCs. The receptors come from a woman under 30 in good health and CMV-seronegative.

The chain couples TRBV28 to TRBJ2-7; 12 bases agree with TRBD2. Germline assignment: CDR1 MDHEN and CDR2 SYDVKM. This CDR3 region has 16 residues. V was clipped by 5 bases and J by 6 bases; unmatched bases: 11. This chain's CDR3 is CASSPPLAGGPGEQYF. The CDR3 nucleotides read TGTGCCAGCAGTCCCCCCCTAGCGGGAGGGCCGGGCGAGCAGTACTTC.

The chain carries TRBV10-1 and TRBJ1-2; D uncertain. The CDR3 is 14 residues long. Germline-derived CDR1 and CDR2 are WNHNN and SYGVQD (reference sequence). Trimming left V 6 bases short and J 4 bases short, with 15 bases between. In nucleotides, the CDR3 is TGCGCCAGCAGCGACACCACCAGTGGCTATGGCTACACCTTC. This encodes CASSDTTSGYGYTF.

V is TRBV9 and J is TRBJ2-3; TRBD2 aligns across 9 bases. V lost 3 bases, J lost 2 bases, and 4 bases stayed unmatched. This CDR3 comprises 15 residues. Germline CDR1 and CDR2: SGDLS and YYNGEE. CDR3 sequence: CASSATSGLTDTQYF. CDR3 coding DNA: TGTGCCAGCAGCGCGACTAGCGGACTCACAGATACGCAGTATTTT.

The chain carries TRBV30 and TRBJ2-5, with D perhaps matching TRBD2 (5 bases). This CDR3 spans 13 amino acids. Germline values: CDR1 GTSNPN, CDR2 SVGIG (reference sequence). V was shortened by 4 bases and J by 1 base, with 10 bases between the two germline ends. CDR3 sequence: CAWNRGFQETQYF. CDR3 nucleotides: TGTGCCTGGAATAGAGGGTTCCAAGAGACCCAGTACTTC. The variable domain in full, completed from reference TRBV30 and TRBJ2-5, reads SQTIHQWPATLVQPVGSPLSLECTVEGTSNPNLYWYRQAAGRGLQLLFYSVGIGQISSEVPQNLSASRPQDRQFILSSKKLLLSDSGFYLCAWNRGFQETQYFGPGTRLLVL.

J is TRBJ2-7 and V is TRBV11-2; 9 bases are shared with TRBD2. CDR1 is SGHAT, CDR2 FQNNGV, per germline. Unmatched junction bases numbered 10, after V lost 6 bases and J lost 4 bases. This CDR3 is 15 amino acids long. The CDR3 DNA is TGTGCCAGCAGTCTTGCTAGCGGGGCGTCTTACGAGCAGTACTTC. This codes for CASSLASGASYEQYF.

The chain joins TRBV6-1 to TRBJ2-7; 7 nucleotides line up with TRBD2. From germline, CDR1 is MNHNS and CDR2 SASEGT. The CDR3 has 12 residues. V was clipped by 8 bases and J by 6 bases; unmatched bases: 7. CDR3 sequence (DNA): TGTGCCAGCGGGGGGGGAGTGGGCGAGCAGTACTTC. Translated, it gives CASGGGVGEQYF.

J is TRBJ2-7 and V is TRBV28, with 13 bases lining up with TRBD2. After removal of 6 bases from V and 0 bases from J, the junction contained 2 bases not matched to a gene. This CDR3 is 15 amino acids long. Germline V gene lookup returns CDR1 MDHEN and CDR2 SYDVKM. The CDR3 protein is CASSWTSGSSYEQYF. The CDR3 region has the DNA TGTGCCAGCAGCTGGACTAGCGGGAGCTCCTACGAGCAGTACTTC.

Concerning this clone itself: One end of the junction does not line up with germline, which may come from a read error. Written as DNA, the CDR3 is TGTGCCAGTAGTTACGGCGGGGGCCTCTCTGGAAACACCATATATTTT. Translating it yields CASSYGGGLSGNTIYF. V is TRBV6-5 and J is TRBJ1-3, with D possibly being TRBD1 (6 bases). The CDR3 consists of 16 residues. Germline CDR1 MNHEY, CDR2 SVGAGI.

The chain combines TRBV28 with TRBJ2-5, with 8 bases matching TRBD1. V trimming: 11 bases; J trimming: 4 bases; junction bases outside the gene matches: 9. The germline V gene has CDR1 MDHEN and CDR2 SYDVKM. The CDR3 totals 13 residues. CDR3 sequence reads: CAVHRGRRETQYF. CDR3 nucleotide sequence: TGTGCCGTTCACAGGGGGAGGAGAGAGACCCAGTACTTC.

The chain recombines TRBV30 with TRBJ2-3; a weak D match, TRBD2 (5 bases). Per the germline V gene, CDR1 is GTSNPN and CDR2 is SVGIG (reference sequence). The CDR3 is 12 residues long. Trimming removed 2 bases at V and 6 bases at J, with 9 bases between. CDR3 protein: CAWSLSGDTQYF. The DNA for the CDR3 is TGTGCCTGGAGTCTGTCGGGGGATACGCAGTATTTT.

This clone was counted only a few times. The rearrangement joins TRBV6-1 to TRBJ1-1, with 8 bases matching TRBD1. Germline values: CDR1 MNHNS, CDR2 SASEGT. J gave up 4 bases and V 3 bases, and 1 base lay outside the gene matches. This CDR3 region has 13 residues. CDR3 sequence reads: CASSDTGGTEAFF. The CDR3 nucleotides read TGTGCCAGCAGTGACACAGGGGGCACTGAAGCTTTCTTT.

The chain has TRBV28 and TRBJ2-5; D not resolved. The V end lost 3 bases, the J end lost 4 bases, and 12 bases lay between the germline ends. CDR1 and CDR2 (germline): MDHEN, SYDVKM. CDR3 length: 14 amino acids. As DNA, the CDR3 is TGTGCCAGCAGTTTGCCCGGGTATGGAGAGACCCAGTACTTC. Protein product: CASSLPGYGETQYF.

The V call is TRBV6-5, the J call TRBJ2-7; 7 bases line up with TRBD1. Trimming at V came to 4 bases and at J to 0 bases, leaving 3 bases not matched to a gene. The CDR3 consists of 14 residues. Per germline, CDR1 MNHEY and CDR2 SVGAGI. The CDR3 loop is CASSSPGGSYEQYF. The CDR3 region has the DNA TGTGCCAGCAGTTCGCCAGGGGGCTCCTACGAGCAGTACTTC.

A few counts support this clone. J is TRBJ2-2 and V is TRBV9; 8 nucleotides line up with TRBD1. V lost 0 bases to trimming and J lost 6 bases; unmatched junction nucleotides: 1. The CDR3 totals 14 residues. Germline assignment: CDR1 SGDLS and CDR2 YYNGEE. The CDR3 nucleotides read TGTGCCAGCAGCGTAGTACAGGGGGCCGGGGAGCTGTTTTTT. Protein product: CASSVVQGAGELFF. The complete variable domain, with remaining parts taken from reference TRBV9 and TRBJ2-2, reads DSGVTQTPKHLITATGQRVTLRCSPRSGDLSVYWYQQSLDQGLQFLIQYYNGEERAKGNILERFSAQQFPDLHSELNLSSLELGDSALYFCASSVVQGAGELFFGEGSRLTVL.

V is TRBV5-6 and J is TRBJ1-5; D possibly corresponds to TRBD1 (6 bases). Trimming cost V 3 bases and J 4 bases, with 14 bases left between them. This CDR3 is built from 15 residues. CDR1 and CDR2 from the germline V gene are SGHDT and YYEEEE. The CDR3 reads CASSYTGTRNQPQHF. CDR3 sequence (DNA): TGTGCCAGCAGCTACACTGGGACACGTAATCAGCCCCAGCATTTT.